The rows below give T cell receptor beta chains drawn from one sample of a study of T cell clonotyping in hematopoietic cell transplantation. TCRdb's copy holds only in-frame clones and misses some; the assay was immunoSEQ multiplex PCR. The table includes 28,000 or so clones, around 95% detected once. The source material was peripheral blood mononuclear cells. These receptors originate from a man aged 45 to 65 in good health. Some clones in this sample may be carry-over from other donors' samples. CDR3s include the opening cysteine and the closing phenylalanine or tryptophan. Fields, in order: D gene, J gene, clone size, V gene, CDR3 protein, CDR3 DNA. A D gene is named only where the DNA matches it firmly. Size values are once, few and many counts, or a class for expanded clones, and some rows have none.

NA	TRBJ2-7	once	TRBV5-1	CASRGQPPAYEQYF	TGCGCCAGCAGGGGGCAGCCCCCAGCCTACGAGCAGTACTTC
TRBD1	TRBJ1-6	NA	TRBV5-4	CASTRSGTENSPLHF	TGTGCCAGCACGCGTTCGGGGACAGAAAATTCACCCCTCCACTTT
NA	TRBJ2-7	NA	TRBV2	CASSVTGTVYEQYF	TGTGCCAGCAGTGTAACAGGGACCGTCTACGAGCAGTACTTC
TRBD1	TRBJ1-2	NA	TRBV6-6	CASRPRGEDYGYTF	TGTGCCAGCAGGCCCAGGGGGGAGGACTATGGCTACACCTTC
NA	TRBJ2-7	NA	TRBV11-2	CASRPTARQDPQYF	TGTGCCAGCAGGCCCACCGCGAGACAGGATCCACAGTACTTC
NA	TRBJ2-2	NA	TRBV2	CASKRAGELFF	TGTGCCAGCAAAAGGGCCGGGGAGCTGTTTTTT
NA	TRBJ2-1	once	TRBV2	CASSEVGRGYNEQFF	TGTGCCAGCAGTGAAGTAGGGAGAGGGTACAATGAGCAGTTCTTC
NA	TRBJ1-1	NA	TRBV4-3	CASSYRGGMNTEAFF	TGCGCCAGCAGCTATCGAGGGGGGATGAACACTGAAGCTTTCTTT
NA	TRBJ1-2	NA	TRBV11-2	CASSSRDTDYGYTF	TGTGCCAGCAGCTCTCGGGACACCGACTATGGCTACACCTTC
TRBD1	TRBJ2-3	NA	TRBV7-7	CASSLDIGQGTDTQYF	TGTGCCAGCAGCTTAGATATAGGACAGGGCACAGATACGCAGTATTTT
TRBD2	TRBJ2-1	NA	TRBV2	CASTPDGGETVEQFF	TGTGCCAGCACTCCCGACGGGGGGGAGACGGTTGAGCAGTTCTTC
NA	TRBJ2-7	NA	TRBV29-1	CSVIFSGEQYF	TGCAGCGTTATTTTTTCTGGGGAGCAGTACTTC
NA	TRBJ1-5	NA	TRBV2	CASSEGGAGQPQHF	TGTGCCAGCAGTGAGGGGGGCGCGGGACAGCCCCAGCATTTT
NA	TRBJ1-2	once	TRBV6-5	CASSYNQGKKGYTF	TGTGCCAGCAGTTACAATCAGGGGAAAAAAGGCTACACCTTC
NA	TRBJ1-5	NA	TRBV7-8	CASSLGNSNQPQHF	TGTGCCAGCAGCTTAGGAAACAGTAATCAGCCCCAGCATTTT
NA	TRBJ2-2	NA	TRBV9	CASSAPFRGRFPGELFF	TGTGCCAGCAGCGCTCCTTTTAGGGGAAGATTTCCCGGGGAGCTGTTTTTT
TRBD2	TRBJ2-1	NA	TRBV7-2	CASRPSGGDYNEQFF	TGTGCCAGCAGACCTAGCGGGGGAGACTACAATGAGCAGTTCTTC
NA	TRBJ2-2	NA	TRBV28	CASSPRVTGELFF	TGTGCCAGCAGTCCAAGGGTCACCGGGGAGCTGTTTTTT
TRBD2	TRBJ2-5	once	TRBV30	CAWSPASGGTQYF	TGTGCCTGGAGCCCGGCCTCGGGGGGGACCCAGTACTTC
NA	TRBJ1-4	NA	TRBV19	CASSLRTDEKLFF	TGTGCCAGTAGTCTCCGGACAGATGAAAAACTGTTTTTT
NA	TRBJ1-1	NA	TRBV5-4	CASSLVQMDTEAFF	TGTGCCAGCAGCTTGGTGCAGATGGACACTGAAGCTTTCTTT
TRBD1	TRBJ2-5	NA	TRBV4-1	CASSQDPGGRETQYF	TGCGCCAGCAGCCAGGATCCAGGGGGCCGGGAGACCCAGTACTTC
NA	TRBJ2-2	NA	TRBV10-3	CAISADSPNTGELFF	TGTGCCATCAGTGCTGACTCGCCGAACACCGGGGAGCTGTTTTTT
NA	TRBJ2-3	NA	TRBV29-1	CSVGEDTQYF	TGCAGCGTGGGAGAAGATACGCAGTATTTT
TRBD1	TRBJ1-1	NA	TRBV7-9	CASSLTGGTEAFF	TGTGCCAGCAGCTTGACAGGGGGCACTGAAGCTTTCTTT
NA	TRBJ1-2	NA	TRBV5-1	CASSPLEGGYGYTF	TGCGCCAGCAGCCCGTTGGAGGGAGGCTATGGCTACACCTTC
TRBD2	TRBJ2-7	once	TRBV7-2	CASSSNLAGATYEQYF	TGTGCCAGCAGCTCCAACTTAGCGGGGGCGACCTACGAGCAGTACTTC
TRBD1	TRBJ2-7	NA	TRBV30	CAWKEDRGTYEQYF	TGTGCCTGGAAAGAAGACAGGGGGACCTACGAGCAGTACTTC
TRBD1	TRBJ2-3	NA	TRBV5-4	CASSLDRGPDTQYF	TGTGCCAGCAGCTTGGACAGGGGCCCTGATACGCAGTATTTT
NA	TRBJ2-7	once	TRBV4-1	CASSQDLSSSVPYEQYF	TGCGCCAGCAGCCAAGATTTATCTAGCTCGGTACCCTACGAGCAGTACTTC
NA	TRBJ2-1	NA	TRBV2	CASSVRSQAGTSNEQFF	TGTGCCAGCAGTGTCAGGTCGCAAGCCGGGACAAGCAATGAGCAGTTCTTC